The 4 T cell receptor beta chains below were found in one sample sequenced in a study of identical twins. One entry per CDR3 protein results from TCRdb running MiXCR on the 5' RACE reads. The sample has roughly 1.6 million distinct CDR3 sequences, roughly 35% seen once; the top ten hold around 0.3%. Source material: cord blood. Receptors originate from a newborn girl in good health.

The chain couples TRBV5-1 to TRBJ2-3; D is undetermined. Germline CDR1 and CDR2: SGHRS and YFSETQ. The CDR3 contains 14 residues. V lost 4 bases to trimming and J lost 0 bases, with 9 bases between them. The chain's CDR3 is CASSKTPSTDTQYF. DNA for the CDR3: TGCGCCAGCAGCAAGACACCAAGCACAGATACGCAGTATTTT.

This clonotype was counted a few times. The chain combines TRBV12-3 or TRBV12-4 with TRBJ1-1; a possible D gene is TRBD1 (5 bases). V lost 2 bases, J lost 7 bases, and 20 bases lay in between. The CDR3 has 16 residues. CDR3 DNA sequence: TGTGCCAGCAGTTTAATTCTTCGGGACCCTCATCATGAAGCTTTCTTT. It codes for CASSLILRDPHHEAFF.

CDR3 region: CASISSRTGTQYF. For the CDR3, the DNA is TGTGCCAGCATCTCATCCCGAACTGGGACCCAGTACTTC. The chain combines TRBV27 with TRBJ2-5, with D unclear. The CDR3 totals 13 residues. Trimming pared 7 bases from V and 7 bases from J, leaving 16 bases between. Germline V CDR1 and CDR2: MNHEY, SMNVEV (reference sequence).

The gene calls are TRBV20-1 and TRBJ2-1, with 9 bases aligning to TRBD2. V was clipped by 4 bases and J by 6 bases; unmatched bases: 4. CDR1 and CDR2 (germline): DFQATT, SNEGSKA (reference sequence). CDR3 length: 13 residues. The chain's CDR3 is CSATGGRANEQFF. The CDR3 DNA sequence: TGCAGTGCTACGGGCGGGAGGGCCAATGAGCAGTTCTTC.